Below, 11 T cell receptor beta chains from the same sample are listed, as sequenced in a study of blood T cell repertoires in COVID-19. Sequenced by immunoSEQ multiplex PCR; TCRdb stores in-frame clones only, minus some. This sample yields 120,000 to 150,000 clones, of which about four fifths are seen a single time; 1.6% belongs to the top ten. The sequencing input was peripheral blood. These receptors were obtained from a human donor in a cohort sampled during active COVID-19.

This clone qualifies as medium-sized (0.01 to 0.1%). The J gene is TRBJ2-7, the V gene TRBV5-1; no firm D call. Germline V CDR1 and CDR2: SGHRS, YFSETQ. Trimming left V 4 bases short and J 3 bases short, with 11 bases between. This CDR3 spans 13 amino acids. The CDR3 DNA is TGCGCCAGCAGCGACTCAGCGAGCTACGAGCAGTACTTC. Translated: CASSDSASYEQYF.

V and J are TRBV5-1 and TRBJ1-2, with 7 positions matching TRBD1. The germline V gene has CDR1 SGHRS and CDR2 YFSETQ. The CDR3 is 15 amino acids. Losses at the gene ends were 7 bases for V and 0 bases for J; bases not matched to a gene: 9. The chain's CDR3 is CASVERTGANYGYTF. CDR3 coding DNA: TGCGCCAGCGTCGAAAGAACAGGGGCTAACTATGGCTACACCTTC.

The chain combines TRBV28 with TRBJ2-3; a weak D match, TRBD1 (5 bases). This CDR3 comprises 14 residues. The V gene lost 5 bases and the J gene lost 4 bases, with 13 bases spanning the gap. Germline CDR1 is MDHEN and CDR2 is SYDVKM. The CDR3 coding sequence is TGTGCCAGCAGTATCCCCCAGGGTGCAGATACGCAGTATTTT. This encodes CASSIPQGADTQYF. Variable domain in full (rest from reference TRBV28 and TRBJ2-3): DVKVTQSSRYLVKRTGEKVFLECVQDMDHENMFWYRQDPGLGLRLIYFSYDVKMKEKGDIPEGYSVSREKKERFSLILESASTNQTSMYLCASSIPQGADTQYFGPGTRLTVL.

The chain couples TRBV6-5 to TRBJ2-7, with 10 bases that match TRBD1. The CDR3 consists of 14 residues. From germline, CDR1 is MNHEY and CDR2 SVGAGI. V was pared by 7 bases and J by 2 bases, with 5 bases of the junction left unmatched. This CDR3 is CASKGQGSTYEQYF. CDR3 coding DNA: TGTGCCAGCAAGGGACAGGGGAGCACCTACGAGCAGTACTTC.

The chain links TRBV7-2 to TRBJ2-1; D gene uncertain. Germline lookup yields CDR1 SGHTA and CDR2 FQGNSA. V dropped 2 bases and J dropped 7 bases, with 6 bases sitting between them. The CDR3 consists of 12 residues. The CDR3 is CASSLSVNEQFF. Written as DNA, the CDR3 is TGTGCCAGCAGCTTATCCGTTAATGAGCAGTTCTTC.

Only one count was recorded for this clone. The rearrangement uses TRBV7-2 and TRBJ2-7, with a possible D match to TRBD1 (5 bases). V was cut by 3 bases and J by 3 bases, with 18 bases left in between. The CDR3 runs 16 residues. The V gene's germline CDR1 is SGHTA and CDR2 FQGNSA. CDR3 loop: CASSFGAYSMGYEQYF. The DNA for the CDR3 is TGTGCCAGCAGCTTTGGGGCCTATTCGATGGGCTACGAGCAGTACTTC.

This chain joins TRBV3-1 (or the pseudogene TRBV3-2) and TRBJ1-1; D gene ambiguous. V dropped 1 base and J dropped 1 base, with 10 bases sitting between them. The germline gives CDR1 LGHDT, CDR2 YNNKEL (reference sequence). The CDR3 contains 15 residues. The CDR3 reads CASSQGRSGNTEAFF. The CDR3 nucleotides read TGTGCCAGCAGCCAAGGTCGGTCCGGGAACACTGAAGCTTTCTTT.

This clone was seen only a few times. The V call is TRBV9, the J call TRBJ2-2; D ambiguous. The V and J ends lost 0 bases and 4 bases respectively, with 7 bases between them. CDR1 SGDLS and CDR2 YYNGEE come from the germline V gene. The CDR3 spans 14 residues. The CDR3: CASSVVSATGELFF. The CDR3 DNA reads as TGTGCCAGCAGCGTAGTCAGTGCCACCGGGGAGCTGTTTTTT.

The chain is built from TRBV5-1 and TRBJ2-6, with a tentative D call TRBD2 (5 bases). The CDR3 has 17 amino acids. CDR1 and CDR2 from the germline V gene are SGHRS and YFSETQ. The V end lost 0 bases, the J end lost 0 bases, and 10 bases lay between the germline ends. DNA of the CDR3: TGCGCCAGCAGCTTGGAGGTTCGGGGCTCTGGGGCCAACGTCCTGACTTTC. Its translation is CASSLEVRGSGANVLTF.

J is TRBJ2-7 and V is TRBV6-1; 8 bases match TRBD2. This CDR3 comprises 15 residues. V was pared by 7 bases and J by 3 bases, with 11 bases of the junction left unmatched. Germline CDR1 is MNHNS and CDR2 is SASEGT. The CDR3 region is CASKSRSGRGYEQYF. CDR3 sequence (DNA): TGTGCCAGCAAGAGTCGGAGCGGGAGAGGCTACGAGCAGTACTTC.

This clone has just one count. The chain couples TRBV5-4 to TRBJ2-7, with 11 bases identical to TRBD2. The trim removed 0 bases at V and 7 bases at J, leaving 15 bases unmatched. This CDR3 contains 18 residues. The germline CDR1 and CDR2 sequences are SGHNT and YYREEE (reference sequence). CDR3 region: CASSLEGQLLAGVREQYF. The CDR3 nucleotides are TGTGCCAGCAGCTTGGAAGGACAGCTACTAGCGGGAGTACGTGAGCAGTACTTC.